The sequence of this T cell receptor (beta chain) was determined in a study of cytomegalovirus exposure and HLA in healthy donors. Study-wide results and limits: According to the study, 150 to 200 TCR beta chains were cytomegalovirus-associated. CMV serostatus was the sole immune exposure data available.

The CDR3 loop spans 14 amino acids. Trimming at V came to 6 bases and at J to 3 bases, leaving 3 bases not matched to a gene. Germline V gives CDR1 KGHSH, CDR2 LQKENI. For this clone: Its antigen is not identified.

Amplification used 60 Vbeta primers and 13 Jbeta primers. Repertoires were generated with immunoSEQ multiplex PCR, while TCRdb's copy carries only in-frame clones and drops some. The top ten clones hold less than 2% of a sample with a few hundred thousand clones, more than 60% of them seen once. The rearrangement joins TRBV18 to TRBJ2-7; 12 nucleotides align to TRBD2. The sample consisted of PBMCs. This sequence was found in a woman under 40 in good health and CMV-seronegative. CDR3 coding DNA: TGTGCCAGCTCCAGGACTAGCGGGGACTACGAGCAGTACTTC. The encoded protein is CASSRTSGDYEQYF.